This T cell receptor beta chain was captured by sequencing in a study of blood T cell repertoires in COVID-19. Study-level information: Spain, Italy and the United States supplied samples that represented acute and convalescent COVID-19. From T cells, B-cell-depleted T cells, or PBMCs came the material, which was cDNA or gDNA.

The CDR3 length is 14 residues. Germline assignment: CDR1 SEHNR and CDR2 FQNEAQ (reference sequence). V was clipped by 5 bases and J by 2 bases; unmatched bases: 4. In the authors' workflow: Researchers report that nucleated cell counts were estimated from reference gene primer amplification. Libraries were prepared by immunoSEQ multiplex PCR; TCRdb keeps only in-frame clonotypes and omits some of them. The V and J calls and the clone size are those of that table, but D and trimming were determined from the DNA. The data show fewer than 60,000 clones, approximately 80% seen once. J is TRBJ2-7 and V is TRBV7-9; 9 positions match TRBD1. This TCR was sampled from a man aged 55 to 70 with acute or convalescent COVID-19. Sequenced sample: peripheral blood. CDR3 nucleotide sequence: TGTGCCAGCAGCCCAGACAGGGGGACCTACGAGCAGTACTTC. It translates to CASSPDRGTYEQYF.